The rows below give T cell receptor beta chains drawn from one sample of a study of blood T cell repertoires in COVID-19. Only in-frame clones appear in the TCRdb table, and some are missing; sequencing was by immunoSEQ multiplex PCR. Here the sample spans under 300,000 clones, 84% being singletons. What was sequenced was peripheral blood. Receptors originate from a man aged 45-65 years with acute or convalescent COVID-19. Both conserved end residues are part of each CDR3. A D gene is named only where the DNA matches it firmly. Some rows have no size entry. The others give once, few or many, or a class for an expanded clone.

J gene	V gene	clone size	D gene	CDR3 protein	CDR3 DNA
TRBJ2-3	TRBV4-1	-	TRBD2	CASSQDHLLPSGGLDTQYF	TGCGCCAGCAGCCAAGATCACCTCCTGCCTAGCGGGGGGTTAGATACGCAGTATTTT
TRBJ2-7	TRBV19	-	TRBD1	CASSSSDRGYYEQYF	TGTGCCAGTAGTTCGTCCGACAGGGGCTACTACGAGCAGTACTTC
TRBJ2-7	TRBV18	few	-	CASSLTGSKNEQYF	TGTGCCAGCTCACTAACAGGGTCCAAGAACGAGCAGTACTTC
TRBJ1-5	TRBV19	-	-	CASSWEFNGGNQPQHF	TGTGCCAGTAGTTGGGAGTTTAATGGGGGGAATCAGCCCCAGCATTTT
TRBJ1-2	TRBV9	-	-	CASSVAGTRYGYTF	TGTGCCAGCAGCGTCGCCGGGACACGGTATGGCTACACCTTC
TRBJ2-2	TRBV6-5	-	-	CASKRDFSTGELFF	TGTGCCAGCAAACGGGACTTTTCCACCGGGGAGCTGTTTTTT
TRBJ2-1	TRBV28	-	TRBD2	CASSYPPSGTYNEQFF	TGTGCCAGCAGTTACCCCCCCAGCGGGACCTACAATGAGCAGTTCTTC
TRBJ2-1	TRBV6-4	few	-	CASSDSGGESYNEQFF	TGTGCCAGCAGTGACTCAGGGGGGGAGTCCTACAATGAGCAGTTCTTC
TRBJ1-1	TRBV28	-	-	CASRRSWGQGITEAFF	TGTGCCAGCAGGAGGTCTTGGGGGCAGGGCATTACTGAAGCTTTCTTT
TRBJ1-1	TRBV19	-	-	CASSITAGEAFF	TGTGCCAGTAGTATTACAGCGGGTGAAGCTTTCTTT
TRBJ2-7	TRBV25-1	-	-	CASSQTGRVYEQYF	TGTGCCAGCAGTCAGACAGGTCGAGTGTACGAGCAGTACTTC
TRBJ2-3	TRBV5-1	-	-	CASSLDAGNTDTQYF	TGCGCCAGCAGCTTGGACGCAGGGAACACAGATACGCAGTATTTT
TRBJ1-2	TRBV18	-	TRBD1	CASSRQGADRYGYTF	TGTGCCAGCTCTCGACAGGGGGCGGACCGATATGGCTACACCTTC
TRBJ1-2	TRBV19	-	TRBD1	CASSTNRGSHTF	TGTGCCAGTAGCACTAACAGGGGAAGTCACACCTTC
TRBJ1-1	TRBV18	-	-	CASSPDAGNTEAFF	TGTGCCAGCTCACCGGACGCGGGGAACACTGAAGCTTTCTTT
TRBJ2-3	TRBV7-3	few	-	CASSFGGITDTQYF	TGTGCCAGCAGCTTTGGCGGTATCACAGATACGCAGTATTTT
TRBJ2-3	TRBV7-3	-	TRBD2	CASSSDSQRGMSTDTQYF	TGTGCCAGCAGCTCCGATAGCCAGCGGGGAATGAGCACAGATACGCAGTATTTT
TRBJ2-7	TRBV5-4	-	-	CASSLELGRAYEQYF	TGTGCCAGCAGCTTGGAATTGGGCAGAGCCTACGAGCAGTACTTC
TRBJ1-2	TRBV27	-	TRBD1	CASSFRGHGYTF	TGTGCCAGCAGTTTCAGGGGGCATGGCTACACCTTC
TRBJ2-3	TRBV12-5	-	TRBD2	CASGPSAGVYPDTQYF	TGTGCTAGTGGACCGTCAGCGGGGGTATACCCAGATACGCAGTATTTT
TRBJ2-7	TRBV6-5	once	-	CASSRKGAGSYEQYF	TGTGCCAGCAGTCGGAAAGGTGCAGGTTCCTACGAGCAGTACTTC
TRBJ2-1	TRBV6-5	few	-	CASRRAGVNEQFF	TGTGCCAGCCGGCGGGCTGGGGTCAATGAGCAGTTCTTC
TRBJ1-2	TRBV28	-	-	CASSLQIPIYGYTF	TGTGCCAGCAGCCTCCAGATACCGATCTATGGCTACACCTTC
TRBJ1-6	TRBV9	-	-	CASSVEEAYNSPLHF	TGTGCCAGCAGCGTAGAAGAGGCCTATAATTCACCCCTCCACTTT
TRBJ1-2	TRBV7-8	-	-	CASSLHEIRGYTF	TGTGCCAGCAGCTTACACGAGATCAGGGGCTACACCTTC
TRBJ1-2	TRBV28	-	TRBD1	CASSLPPGQVNYGYTF	TGTGCCAGCAGTTTACCTCCGGGACAGGTTAACTATGGCTACACCTTC
TRBJ1-6	TRBV3-1/TRBV3-2	-	-	CASSRKDRPNSPLHF	TGTGCCAGCAGCCGAAAAGACAGGCCCAACTCACCCCTCCACTTT
TRBJ2-3	TRBV10-1	-	-	CASSLVLSTDTQYF	TGCGCCAGCAGCCTGGTCCTTAGTACAGATACGCAGTATTTT
TRBJ1-2	TRBV7-9	-	TRBD1	CASSLSVGQGFGYTF	TGTGCCAGCAGCTTAAGTGTGGGACAGGGGTTTGGCTACACCTTC
TRBJ1-2	TRBV27	-	-	CASSPRTETNYGYTF	TGTGCCAGCAGTCCCCGGACAGAGACTAACTATGGCTACACCTTC
TRBJ2-3	TRBV20-1	few	-	CSASQGTATDTQYF	TGCAGTGCTAGTCAGGGGACCGCCACAGATACGCAGTATTTT
TRBJ1-1	TRBV11-2	once	-	CASSLYLAGTEAFF	TGTGCCAGCAGCTTATATTTAGCGGGCACTGAAGCTTTCTTT
TRBJ1-1	TRBV19	-	-	CASSIGTGRYTEAFF	TGTGCCAGTAGTATCGGTACAGGCCGTTACACTGAAGCTTTCTTT
TRBJ1-1	TRBV7-3	few	-	CASSPDRSTEAFF	TGTGCCAGCAGCCCCGACAGAAGCACTGAAGCTTTCTTT
TRBJ2-5	TRBV7-2	-	TRBD1	CASSLVTGGETQYF	TGTGCCAGCAGCTTAGTAACAGGGGGAGAGACCCAGTACTTC
TRBJ1-3	TRBV24-1	-	-	CATSDFPGALSGNTIYF	TGTGCCACCAGTGATTTCCCAGGGGCCCTTTCTGGAAACACCATATATTTT
TRBJ2-7	TRBV15	-	TRBD2	CATSKLAASYEQYF	TGTGCCACCAGCAAACTAGCGGCCTCCTACGAGCAGTACTTC
TRBJ2-3	TRBV3-1/TRBV3-2	-	-	CASSLGAASTDTQYF	TGTGCCAGCAGCTTAGGAGCGGCTAGCACAGATACGCAGTATTTT
TRBJ2-5	TRBV4-1	few	TRBD2	CASSQTGLAGRGQETQYF	TGCGCCAGCAGCCAGACGGGACTAGCGGGAAGGGGGCAAGAGACCCAGTACTTC
TRBJ2-3	TRBV11-3	-	-	CASSQEGSRDTQYF	TGTGCCAGCAGCCAAGAGGGTTCCCGGGATACGCAGTATTTT
TRBJ1-1	TRBV7-2	-	TRBD1	CASSFSGTGYTEAFF	TGTGCCAGCAGCTTCTCCGGGACAGGGTACACTGAAGCTTTCTTT
TRBJ1-2	TRBV6-5	-	TRBD1	CASRTGTGDGYTF	TGTGCCAGCAGGACCGGGACAGGGGATGGCTACACCTTC
TRBJ2-7	TRBV6-5	-	TRBD2	CASSYLGTSFSYEQYF	TGTGCCAGCAGTTACCTTGGGACTAGCTTCTCCTACGAGCAGTACTTC
TRBJ2-3	TRBV7-8	-	TRBD1	CASSTRTGGGTDTQYF	TGTGCCAGCAGCACCCGGACAGGGGGCGGCACAGATACGCAGTATTTT
TRBJ2-2	TRBV5-1	-	-	CASSLSSTGELFF	TGCGCCAGCAGCTTGTCGTCGACCGGGGAGCTGTTTTTT
TRBJ2-7	TRBV14	-	TRBD2	CASSRLAGGIEQYF	TGTGCCAGCAGTCGTCTAGCGGGAGGGATCGAGCAGTACTTC
TRBJ2-5	TRBV19	-	-	CATQTGFETQYF	TGTGCCACCCAAACAGGGTTTGAGACCCAGTACTTC
TRBJ2-7	TRBV29-1	-	TRBD1	CSVDKTGSYEQYF	TGCAGCGTTGATAAGACAGGGTCCTACGAGCAGTACTTC
TRBJ2-3	TRBV10-3	-	-	CAISESQGGTDTQYF	TGTGCCATCAGTGAGTCACAGGGAGGGACAGATACGCAGTATTTT
TRBJ1-4	TRBV5-5	-	-	CASSYREGKLFF	TGTGCCAGCAGCTACAGGGAAGGAAAACTGTTTTTT
TRBJ2-4	TRBV5-1	-	-	CASSLVGVGGDIQYF	TGCGCCAGCAGCTTGGTAGGGGTGGGTGGGGACATTCAGTACTTC
TRBJ2-5	TRBV19	-	-	CASSAVNAYETQYF	TGTGCCAGTAGTGCGGTAAACGCGTATGAGACCCAGTACTTC